The 4 T cell receptor beta chains below all came from one sample that was sequenced in a study of response to subunit inactivated influenza vaccine. TCRdb used MiXCR to reprocess the RT-PCR reads, holding one entry per CDR3 protein. Of under 500,000 distinct CDR3 sequences listed, 10% to 11% are singletons. This specimen was PBMCs from blood, taken more than 35 days after vaccination. These receptors were obtained from a man aged 50 or older who received an inactivated influenza vaccine.

The chain links TRBV5-5 to TRBJ1-2; 9 bases map to TRBD1. The CDR3 is 15 residues long. Germline lookup yields CDR1 SGHKS and CDR2 YYEKEE (reference sequence). The trim removed 3 bases at V and 8 bases at J, leaving 11 bases unmatched. This CDR3 is CASSWTGQGADGYTF. CDR3 DNA: TGTGCCAGCAGCTGGACGGGACAGGGAGCGGACGGCTACACCTTC.

This clonotype was recorded at least ten times. The chain is built from TRBV12-3 or TRBV12-4 and TRBJ1-5, with D hard to call. Deletions cut 8 bases from V and 0 bases from J, with 8 bases between. The CDR3 extends over 13 amino acids. This CDR3 is CASRVASNQPQHF. The CDR3 DNA reads TGTGCCAGCCGGGTCGCTAGCAATCAGCCCCAGCATTTT.

V gene TRBV5-1 combines with J gene TRBJ1-1; no clear D gene. Trimming shortened V by 0 bases and J by 0 bases, and 12 bases separated the two germline ends. Germline CDR1 SGHRS, CDR2 YFSETQ. The CDR3 has 16 amino acids. The CDR3 nucleotides are TGCGCCAGCAGCTTGGAGGCGCGGGGTATGAACACTGAAGCTTTCTTT. It yields the protein CASSLEARGMNTEAFF.

The rearrangement joins TRBV20-1 to TRBJ2-7; the match to TRBD2 covers 8 bases. Germline-derived CDR1 and CDR2 are DFQATT and SNEGSKA (reference sequence). The CDR3 is made up of 15 amino acids. Trimming at V came to 3 bases and at J to 1 base, leaving 8 bases not matched to a gene. CDR3 sequence: CSASGPSGYSYEQYF. The CDR3 nucleotides are TGCAGTGCTAGTGGGCCTAGCGGGTATTCCTACGAGCAGTACTTC.